This T cell receptor beta chain was identified in a study of early T cells in non-severe SARS-CoV-2 infection. About the research overall: Bulk RNA isolated from unsorted whole blood underwent sequencing; chains were not paired.

Regarding the study as a whole: Comparison of clonotypes with VDJdb favored anti-spike CD8 responses while missing private and CD4 specificities.

Attached unique molecular identifiers marked individual cDNA molecules. Using its own MiXCR run on the 5' RACE reads, TCRdb lists one record per CDR3 protein. There are 30,000 to 40,000 distinct CDR3 sequences in the sample; about 5.5% occur only once, and roughly 4% lies in the top ten. V lost 0 bases and J lost 2, with 10 bases in between. The CDR3 is 15 residues long. In germline, CDR1 is LGHDT, CDR2 YNNKEL (reference sequence). Many counts were recorded for this clonotype. Its antigen is unknown. The chain carries TRBV3-1 and TRBJ1-2; D call uncertain. Sequences were derived from whole blood, sampled at baseline. The source of this sequence is an adult who was a healthcare worker with PCR-confirmed SARS-CoV-2 infection or an uninfected control (not recorded which). The DNA of the CDR3 is TGTGCCAGCAGCCAAGATCATCAAGGGAACTATGGCTACACCTTC. This encodes CASSQDHQGNYGYTF.